Listed below are T cell receptor beta chains from one sample, sequenced in a study of OX40 agonist ivuxolimab in advanced cancers. Generated by immunoSEQ multiplex PCR, the TCRdb table keeps only in-frame clones and is missing some. The data contain about 40,000 clones, roughly 84% of them seen just once; the ten biggest clones take up less than 20%. The material sequenced was CD4+ or CD8+ T cells sorted from blood, taken in a trial of the OX40 agonist ivuxolimab. The receptors stem from an adult with an advanced solid tumor such as melanoma, head and neck, liver or kidney cancer. CDR3s include the opening cysteine and the closing phenylalanine or tryptophan. Fields, in order: D gene, J gene, clone size, V gene, CDR3 DNA, CDR3 protein. A D gene is named only where the DNA matches it firmly. A row's size may be missing; if present it is once, few, many or a size class.

d_gene: -
j_gene: TRBJ2-1
abundance: -
v_gene: TRBV9
CDR3nt: TGTGCCAGCTCCGGCGGGGAGTACAATGAGCAGTTCTTC
CDR3aa: CASSGGEYNEQFF

d_gene: -
j_gene: TRBJ1-6
abundance: -
v_gene: TRBV13
CDR3nt: TGTGCCAGCAGCTTAGAAGGGCCCGGAGGGGGTACGAATTCACCCCTCCACTTT
CDR3aa: CASSLEGPGGGTNSPLHF

d_gene: -
j_gene: TRBJ2-5
abundance: few
v_gene: TRBV5-1
CDR3nt: TGCGCCAGCAGCGAATCAAGGGGCTGGGAGACCCAGTACTTC
CDR3aa: CASSESRGWETQYF

d_gene: -
j_gene: TRBJ1-1
abundance: -
v_gene: TRBV14
CDR3nt: TGTGCCAGCAGCCAAGTAGGGGTAGGGCCTGAAGCTTTCTTT
CDR3aa: CASSQVGVGPEAFF

d_gene: TRBD2
j_gene: TRBJ2-6
abundance: -
v_gene: TRBV13
CDR3nt: TGTGCCAGCAGCTCAAGGGAGGGATTCTCTGGGGCCAACGTCCTGACTTTC
CDR3aa: CASSSREGFSGANVLTF

d_gene: TRBD2
j_gene: TRBJ2-1
abundance: -
v_gene: TRBV19
CDR3nt: TGTGCCAGTAGTATTGACGGGGGGGACTACAATGAGCAGTTCTTC
CDR3aa: CASSIDGGDYNEQFF

d_gene: -
j_gene: TRBJ2-1
abundance: once
v_gene: TRBV7-6
CDR3nt: TGTGCCAGCAGCTTGAAGCCCTCCTACAATGAGCAGTTCTTC
CDR3aa: CASSLKPSYNEQFF

d_gene: -
j_gene: TRBJ2-2
abundance: -
v_gene: TRBV9
CDR3nt: TGTGCCAGCTGCCCAGGACCCTCGAACACCGGGGAGCTGTTTTTT
CDR3aa: CASCPGPSNTGELFF

d_gene: -
j_gene: TRBJ2-7
abundance: -
v_gene: TRBV13
CDR3nt: TGTGCCAGCAGCTTAGGCCTGGGGAGCTACGAGCAGTACTTC
CDR3aa: CASSLGLGSYEQYF

d_gene: -
j_gene: TRBJ2-7
abundance: -
v_gene: TRBV27
CDR3nt: TGTGCCAGCAGTCGTACGATACCTTCTCACGAGCAGTACTTC
CDR3aa: CASSRTIPSHEQYF

d_gene: -
j_gene: TRBJ1-1
abundance: once
v_gene: TRBV27
CDR3nt: TGTGCCAGCAGCCGAGGGGCGAACACTGAAGCTTTCTTT
CDR3aa: CASSRGANTEAFF

d_gene: -
j_gene: TRBJ2-5
abundance: -
v_gene: TRBV11-3
CDR3nt: TGTGCCAGCAGCTTAGGGGCAGCCAGGACCAGGGAGACCCAGTACTTC
CDR3aa: CASSLGAARTRETQYF

d_gene: -
j_gene: TRBJ1-5
abundance: -
v_gene: TRBV21-1
CDR3nt: TGTGCCAGCAGCAACCTAAGGGCGGGGGACACCTCTAGCAATCAGCCCCAGCATTTT
CDR3aa: CASSNLRAGDTSSNQPQHF

d_gene: -
j_gene: TRBJ2-7
abundance: medium-sized
v_gene: TRBV7-8
CDR3nt: TGTGCCAGCACCGATCCCCCGGGACATGCTAACTCCTACGAGCAGTACTTC
CDR3aa: CASTDPPGHANSYEQYF

d_gene: -
j_gene: TRBJ2-7
abundance: once
v_gene: TRBV6-1
CDR3nt: TGTGCCAGCAGTGAAGGGCGGGTAAACTACGAGCAGTACTTC
CDR3aa: CASSEGRVNYEQYF

d_gene: TRBD2
j_gene: TRBJ2-3
abundance: -
v_gene: TRBV13
CDR3nt: TGTGCCAGCAGCCCGCTCCAGCGGGAGGGAGTGACAGATACGCAGTATTTT
CDR3aa: CASSPLQREGVTDTQYF

d_gene: -
j_gene: TRBJ2-7
abundance: medium-sized
v_gene: TRBV6-1
CDR3nt: TGTGCCAGCAGTCCCCTCAGGGGAGGGTACGAGCAGTACTTC
CDR3aa: CASSPLRGGYEQYF

d_gene: -
j_gene: TRBJ1-2
abundance: -
v_gene: TRBV18
CDR3nt: TGTGCCAGCTCACCACCGACGGATACCCCCTATGGCTACACCTTC
CDR3aa: CASSPPTDTPYGYTF

d_gene: -
j_gene: TRBJ1-3
abundance: -
v_gene: TRBV5-6
CDR3nt: TGTGCCAGCAGCCCCGGAGGGAGGGACACCATATATTTT
CDR3aa: CASSPGGRDTIYF

d_gene: TRBD2
j_gene: TRBJ2-7
abundance: -
v_gene: TRBV11-3
CDR3nt: TGTGCCAGTCTCGGAGGGGGACTAGATCTTGAGCAGTACTTC
CDR3aa: CASLGGGLDLEQYF

d_gene: -
j_gene: TRBJ1-1
abundance: few
v_gene: TRBV7-2
CDR3nt: TGTGCCAGCAGCTCAATGACAGTTGAAGCTTTCTTT
CDR3aa: CASSSMTVEAFF

d_gene: -
j_gene: TRBJ2-7
abundance: -
v_gene: TRBV19
CDR3nt: TGTGCCAGTAGTATTGCAGGTGGAATCGAGCAGTACTTC
CDR3aa: CASSIAGGIEQYF

d_gene: TRBD1
j_gene: TRBJ2-7
abundance: once
v_gene: TRBV7-9
CDR3nt: TGTGCCAGCAGCTTAGCGGGACAGGGCTACGAGCAGTACTTC
CDR3aa: CASSLAGQGYEQYF

d_gene: TRBD1
j_gene: TRBJ1-6
abundance: -
v_gene: TRBV9
CDR3nt: TGTGCCAGCAGCGTAAAACCGCAGGGGACAGGGGAATCACCCCTCCACTTT
CDR3aa: CASSVKPQGTGESPLHF

d_gene: TRBD2
j_gene: TRBJ2-3
abundance: -
v_gene: TRBV7-6
CDR3nt: TGTGCCAGCAGCACTAGCGGGGGGAGCACAGATACGCAGTATTTT
CDR3aa: CASSTSGGSTDTQYF

d_gene: -
j_gene: TRBJ2-7
abundance: -
v_gene: TRBV14
CDR3nt: TGTGCCAGCAGCCAAGATCGGGGCAGGGCTCCCTACGAGCAGTACTTC
CDR3aa: CASSQDRGRAPYEQYF

d_gene: TRBD1
j_gene: TRBJ1-2
abundance: -
v_gene: TRBV6-1
CDR3nt: TGTGCCACCTGGACAGGTGGGTCTGGCTACACCTTC
CDR3aa: CATWTGGSGYTF

d_gene: -
j_gene: TRBJ1-1
abundance: -
v_gene: TRBV6-5
CDR3nt: TGTGCCAGCAGTTACGGGTCGGGGGGCACTGAAGCTTTCTTT
CDR3aa: CASSYGSGGTEAFF

d_gene: -
j_gene: TRBJ2-1
abundance: -
v_gene: TRBV5-4
CDR3nt: TGTGCCAGCAGCTTGGCCCGGGGAGATGAGCAGTTCTTC
CDR3aa: CASSLARGDEQFF

d_gene: TRBD2
j_gene: TRBJ2-3
abundance: -
v_gene: TRBV9
CDR3nt: TGTGCCAGCAGCGATAGCGGGGGGGCCGATACGCAGTATTTT
CDR3aa: CASSDSGGADTQYF

d_gene: -
j_gene: TRBJ2-1
abundance: -
v_gene: TRBV14
CDR3nt: TGTGCCAGCAGCCAGTCTAACTACAATGAGCAGTTCTTC
CDR3aa: CASSQSNYNEQFF

d_gene: -
j_gene: TRBJ1-1
abundance: -
v_gene: TRBV5-1
CDR3nt: TGCGCCAGCAGCTTGGCCGGGAACACTGAAGCTTTCTTT
CDR3aa: CASSLAGNTEAFF

d_gene: -
j_gene: TRBJ1-1
abundance: once
v_gene: TRBV10-3
CDR3nt: TGTGCCATCAGTGAGTATGGACAGATGAACACTGAAGCTTTCTTT
CDR3aa: CAISEYGQMNTEAFF

d_gene: TRBD1
j_gene: TRBJ2-7
abundance: few
v_gene: TRBV11-1
CDR3nt: TGTGCCAGCAGCTTAGGTGGGACAGGGACCAACGAGCAGTACTTC
CDR3aa: CASSLGGTGTNEQYF

d_gene: -
j_gene: TRBJ2-4
abundance: -
v_gene: TRBV11-1
CDR3nt: TGTGCCAGCAGCCGTTGGGGCGGCGGAAACATTCAGTACTTC
CDR3aa: CASSRWGGGNIQYF